This TCR beta chain was found in a study of cytomegalovirus exposure and HLA in healthy donors. The germline V gene has CDR1 MNHEY and CDR2 SMNVEV (reference sequence). Unmatched junction bases numbered 10, after V lost 6 bases and J lost 4 bases. CDR3 size: 15 residues. In the PCR, 60 Vbeta and 13 Jbeta primers were used. Generated by immunoSEQ multiplex PCR, the TCRdb table keeps only in-frame clones and is missing some. The table has about 160,000 clones, around 77% seen once; the top ten hold roughly 3.6%. A remark on this clone: The antigen remains undetermined.

Study outcomes and limitations: In an earlier analysis, about 87% or about 30%: the productive usage of most TCR beta V segments. Because they were indistinguishable, some V segments, including TRBV6-2 and TRBV6-3, were excluded.

Sequenced input: PBMCs. This clonotype was obtained from a man between 25 and 39 years old in good health and CMV-seropositive. The J gene is TRBJ2-7, the V gene TRBV27; 9 bases match TRBD2. CDR3 sequence reads: CASRLFLAGLYEQYF. The CDR3, as DNA: TGTGCCAGCAGACTCTTTCTAGCGGGGCTTTACGAGCAGTACTTC.